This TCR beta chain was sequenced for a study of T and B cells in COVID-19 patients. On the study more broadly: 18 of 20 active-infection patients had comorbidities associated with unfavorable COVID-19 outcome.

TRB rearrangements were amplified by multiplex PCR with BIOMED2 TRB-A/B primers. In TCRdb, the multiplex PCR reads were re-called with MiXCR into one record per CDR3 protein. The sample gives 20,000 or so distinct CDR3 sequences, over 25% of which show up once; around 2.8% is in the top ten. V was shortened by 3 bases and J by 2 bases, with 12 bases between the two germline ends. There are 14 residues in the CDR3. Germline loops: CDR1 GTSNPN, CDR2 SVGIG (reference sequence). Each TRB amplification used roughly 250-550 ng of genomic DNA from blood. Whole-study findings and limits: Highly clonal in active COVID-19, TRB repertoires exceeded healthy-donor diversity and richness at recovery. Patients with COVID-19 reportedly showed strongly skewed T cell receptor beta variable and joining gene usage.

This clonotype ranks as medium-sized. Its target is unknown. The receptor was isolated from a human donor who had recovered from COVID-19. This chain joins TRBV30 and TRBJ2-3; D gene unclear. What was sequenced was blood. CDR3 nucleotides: TGTGCCTGGAGCCCTACAAGGCCCACAGATACGCAGTATTTT. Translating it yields CAWSPTRPTDTQYF.